One T cell receptor beta chain is described in this entry. Its target is unknown. The source of the sample is a study of T-cell memory formation after mild COVID-19. General study points: Clones shrinking from day 15 to 85 showed even CD4/CD8 mixes; later expanders tilted CD4+.

TCRdb recomputed calls from the 5' RACE reads with MiXCR, one row per CDR3 protein. The sample includes around 420,000 distinct CDR3 sequences, more than 20% of them seen just once. This receptor was taken from an adult woman who had mild COVID-19 (a few samples of this study predate the infection). Cell type and time point are not known. Material for sequencing was PBMCs or a T cell subset sorted from them (not recorded which).

CDR3 DNA: TGCAGCGTTGTTGTCGGCGTCCAACGAACTGAAGCTTTCTTT. Its protein product is CSVVVGVQRTEAFF. The rearrangement joins TRBV29-1 to TRBJ1-1; unclear D gene. With 4 bases removed from V and 5 bases from J, the gap between germline ends came to 17 bases. The CDR3 sequence is 14 residues long. In germline, CDR1 is SQVTM, CDR2 ANQGSEA.